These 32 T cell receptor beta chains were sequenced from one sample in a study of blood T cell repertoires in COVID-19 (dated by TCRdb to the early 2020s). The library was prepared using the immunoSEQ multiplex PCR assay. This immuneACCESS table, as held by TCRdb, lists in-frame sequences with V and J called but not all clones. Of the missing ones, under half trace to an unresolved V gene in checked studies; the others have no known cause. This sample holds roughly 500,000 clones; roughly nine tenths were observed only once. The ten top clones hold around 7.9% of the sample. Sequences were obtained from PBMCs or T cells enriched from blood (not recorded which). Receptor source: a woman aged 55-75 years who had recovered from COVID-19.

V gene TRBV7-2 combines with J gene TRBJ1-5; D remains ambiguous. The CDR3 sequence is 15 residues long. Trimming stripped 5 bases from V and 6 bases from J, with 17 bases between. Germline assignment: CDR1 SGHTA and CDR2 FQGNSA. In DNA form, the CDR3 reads TGTGCCAGCAGCCCCCAGACCGGGTTAGGTCAGCCCCAGCATTTT. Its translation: CASSPQTGLGQPQHF.

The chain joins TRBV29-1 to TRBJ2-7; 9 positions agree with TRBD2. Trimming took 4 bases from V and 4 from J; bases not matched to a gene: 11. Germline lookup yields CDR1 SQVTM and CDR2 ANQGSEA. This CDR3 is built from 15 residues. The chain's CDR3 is CSVGGLSGGLYEQYF. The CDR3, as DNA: TGCAGCGTTGGAGGTTTGAGCGGGGGGCTATACGAGCAGTACTTC.

This CDR3 is CASSFGLAGGQETQYF. The CDR3 DNA follows: TGTGCCAGCAGCTTCGGACTAGCGGGGGGGCAGGAGACCCAGTACTTC. The chain is built from TRBV5-4 and TRBJ2-5; TRBD2 matches 15 bases. The germline CDR1 and CDR2 sequences are SGHNT and YYREEE (reference sequence). This CDR3 is 16 amino acids long. Germline trimming cut 2 bases from V and 5 bases from J; bases unmatched to any gene: 4.

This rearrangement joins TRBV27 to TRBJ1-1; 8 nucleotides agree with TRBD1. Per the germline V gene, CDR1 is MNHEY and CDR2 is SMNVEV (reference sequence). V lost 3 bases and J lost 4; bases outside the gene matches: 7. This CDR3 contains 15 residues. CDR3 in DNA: TGTGCCAGCAGTTTCACAGGACAGGGAAGCACTGAAGCTTTCTTT. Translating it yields CASSFTGQGSTEAFF.

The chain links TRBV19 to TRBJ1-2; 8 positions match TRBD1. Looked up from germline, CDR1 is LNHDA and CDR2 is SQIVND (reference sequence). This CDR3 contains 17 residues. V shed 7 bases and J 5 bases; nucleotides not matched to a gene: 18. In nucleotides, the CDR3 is TGTGCCAGTACCATGGGACAGGTAGCCTCCGGCGTTTATGGCTACACCTTC. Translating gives CASTMGQVASGVYGYTF.

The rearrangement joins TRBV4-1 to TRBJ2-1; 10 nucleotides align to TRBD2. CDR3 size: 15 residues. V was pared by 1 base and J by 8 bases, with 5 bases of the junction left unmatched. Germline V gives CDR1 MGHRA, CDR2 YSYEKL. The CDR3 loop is CASSQVGLAGDEQFF. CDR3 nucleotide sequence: TGCGCCAGCAGCCAAGTCGGGCTAGCGGGGGATGAGCAGTTCTTC.

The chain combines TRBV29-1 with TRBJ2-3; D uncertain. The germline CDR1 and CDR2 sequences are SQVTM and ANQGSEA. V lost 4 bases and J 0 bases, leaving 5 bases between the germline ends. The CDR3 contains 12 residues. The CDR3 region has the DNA TGCAGCGTTGCATCCAGCACAGATACGCAGTATTTT. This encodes CSVASSTDTQYF.

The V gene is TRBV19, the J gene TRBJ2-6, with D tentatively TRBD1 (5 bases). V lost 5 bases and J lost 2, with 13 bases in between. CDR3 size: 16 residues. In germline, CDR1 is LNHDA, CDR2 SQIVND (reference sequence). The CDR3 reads CASSPTAWTGANVLTF. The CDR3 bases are TGTGCCAGTAGTCCGACAGCCTGGACTGGGGCCAACGTCCTGACTTTC.

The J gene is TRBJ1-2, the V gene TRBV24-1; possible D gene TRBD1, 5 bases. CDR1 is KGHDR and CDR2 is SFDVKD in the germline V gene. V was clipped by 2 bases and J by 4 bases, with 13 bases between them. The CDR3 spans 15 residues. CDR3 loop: CATSDSAGIGYGYTF. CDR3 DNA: TGTGCCACCAGTGATTCGGCAGGGATAGGCTATGGCTACACCTTC.

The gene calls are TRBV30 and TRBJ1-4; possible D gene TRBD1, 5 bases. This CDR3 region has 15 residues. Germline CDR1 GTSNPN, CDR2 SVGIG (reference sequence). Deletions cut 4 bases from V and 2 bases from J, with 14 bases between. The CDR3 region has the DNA TGTGCCTGGACCCCCCCCGGGGGGACTAATGAAAAACTGTTTTTT. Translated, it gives CAWTPPGGTNEKLFF.

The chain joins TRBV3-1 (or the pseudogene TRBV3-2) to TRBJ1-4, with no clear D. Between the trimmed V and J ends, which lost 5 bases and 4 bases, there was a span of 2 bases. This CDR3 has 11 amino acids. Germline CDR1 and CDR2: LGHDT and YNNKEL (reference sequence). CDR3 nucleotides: TGTGCCAGCAGCTATAATGAAAAACTGTTTTTT. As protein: CASSYNEKLFF.

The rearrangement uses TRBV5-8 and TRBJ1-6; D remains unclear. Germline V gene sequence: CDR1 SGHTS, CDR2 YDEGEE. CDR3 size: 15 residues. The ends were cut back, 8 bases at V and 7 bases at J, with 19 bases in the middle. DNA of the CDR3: TGTGCCAGGGGCCCCATTGGGTTGTTGAATTCACCCCTCCACTTT. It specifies CARGPIGLLNSPLHF.

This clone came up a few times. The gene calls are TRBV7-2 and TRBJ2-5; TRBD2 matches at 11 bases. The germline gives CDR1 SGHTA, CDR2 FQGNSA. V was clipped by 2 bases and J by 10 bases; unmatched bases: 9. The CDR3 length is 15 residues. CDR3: CASSLLGLAAGIQYF. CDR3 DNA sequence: TGTGCCAGCAGCTTATTGGGACTAGCGGCGGGGATCCAGTACTTC. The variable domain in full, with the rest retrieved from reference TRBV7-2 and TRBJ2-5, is GAGVSQSPSNKVTEKGKDVELRCDPISGHTALYWYRQSLGQGLEFLIYFQGNSAPDKSGLPSDRFSAERTGGSVSTLTIQRTQQEDSAVYLCASSLLGLAAGIQYFGPGTRLLVL.

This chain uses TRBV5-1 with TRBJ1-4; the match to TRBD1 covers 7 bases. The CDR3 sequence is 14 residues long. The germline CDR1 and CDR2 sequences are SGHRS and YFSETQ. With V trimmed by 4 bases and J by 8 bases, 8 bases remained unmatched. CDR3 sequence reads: CASSARQGREKLFF. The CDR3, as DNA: TGCGCCAGCAGCGCCCGACAGGGACGCGAAAAACTGTTTTTT. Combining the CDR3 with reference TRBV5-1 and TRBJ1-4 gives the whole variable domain KAGVTQTPRYLIKTRGQQVTLSCSPISGHRSVSWYQQTPGQGLQFLFEYFSETQRNKGNFPGRFSGRQFSNSRSEMNVSTLELGDSALYLCASSARQGREKLFFGSGTQLSVL.

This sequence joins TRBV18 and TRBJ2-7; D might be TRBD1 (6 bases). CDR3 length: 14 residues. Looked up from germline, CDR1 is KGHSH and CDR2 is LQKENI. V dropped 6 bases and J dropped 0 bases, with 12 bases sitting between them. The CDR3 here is CASSPTGSSYEQYF. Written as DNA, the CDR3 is TGTGCCAGCTCCCCTACAGGGAGCTCCTACGAGCAGTACTTC.

The CDR3: CATSDPRGSSDTQYF. As DNA, the CDR3 is TGTGCCACCAGTGATCCCCGGGGGAGTTCAGATACGCAGTATTTT. The V gene is TRBV24-1, the J gene TRBJ2-3, with D perhaps matching TRBD2 (6 bases). This CDR3 region has 15 residues. Trimming stripped 3 bases from V and 4 bases from J, with 13 bases between. Germline CDR1 and CDR2: KGHDR and SFDVKD.

The chain's CDR3 is CASSDSLGNTIYF. For the CDR3, the DNA is TGTGCCAGCAGTGATTCCCTGGGAAACACCATATATTTT. The chain has TRBV25-1 and TRBJ1-3; D gene ambiguous. This CDR3 contains 13 residues. Germline values: CDR1 MGHDK, CDR2 SYGVNS. Trimming left V 3 bases short and J 4 bases short, with 7 bases between.

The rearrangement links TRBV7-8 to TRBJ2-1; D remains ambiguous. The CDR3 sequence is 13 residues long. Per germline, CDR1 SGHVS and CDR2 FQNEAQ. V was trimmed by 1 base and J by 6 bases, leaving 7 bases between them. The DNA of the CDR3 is TGTGCCAGCAGCTTAGAACGCGGCAATGAGCAGTTCTTC. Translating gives CASSLERGNEQFF.

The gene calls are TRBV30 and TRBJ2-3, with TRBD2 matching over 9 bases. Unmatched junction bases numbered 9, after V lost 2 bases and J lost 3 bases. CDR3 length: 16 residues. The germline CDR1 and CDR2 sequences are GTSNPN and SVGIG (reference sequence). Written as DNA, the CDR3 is TGTGCCTGGAGTAGCGGGGGGCCCTCGGGGACAGATACGCAGTATTTT. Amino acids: CAWSSGGPSGTDTQYF.

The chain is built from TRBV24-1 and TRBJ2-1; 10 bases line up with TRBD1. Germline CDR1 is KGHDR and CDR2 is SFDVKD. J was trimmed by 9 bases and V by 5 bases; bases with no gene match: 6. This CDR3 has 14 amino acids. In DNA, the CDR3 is TGTGCCACCAGTGTCCCTCGGACAGGGGGTGAGCAGTTCTTC. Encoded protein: CATSVPRTGGEQFF.

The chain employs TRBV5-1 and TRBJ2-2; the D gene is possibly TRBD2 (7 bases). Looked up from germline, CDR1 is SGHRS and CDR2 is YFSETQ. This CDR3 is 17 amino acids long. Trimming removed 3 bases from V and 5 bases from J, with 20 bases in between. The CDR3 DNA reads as TGCGCCAGCAGCTCCCCTCCCGGGGGGCTCCCGACCGGGGAGCTGTTTTTT. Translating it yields CASSSPPGGLPTGELFF.

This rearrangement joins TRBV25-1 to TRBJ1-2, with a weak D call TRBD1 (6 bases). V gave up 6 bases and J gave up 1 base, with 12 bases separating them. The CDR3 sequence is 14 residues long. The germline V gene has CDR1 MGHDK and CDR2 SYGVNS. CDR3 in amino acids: CASSRGGGNYGYTF. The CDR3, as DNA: TGTGCCAGCAGCCGAGGGGGGGGTAACTATGGCTACACCTTC.

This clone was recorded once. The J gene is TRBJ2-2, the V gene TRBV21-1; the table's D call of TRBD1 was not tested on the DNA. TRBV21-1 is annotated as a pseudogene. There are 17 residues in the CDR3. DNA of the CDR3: TGTGCCAGCAGCAAAGTTGGCAGGGGCGAACAGACCGGGGAGCTGTTTTTT. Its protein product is CASSKVGRGEQTGELFF.

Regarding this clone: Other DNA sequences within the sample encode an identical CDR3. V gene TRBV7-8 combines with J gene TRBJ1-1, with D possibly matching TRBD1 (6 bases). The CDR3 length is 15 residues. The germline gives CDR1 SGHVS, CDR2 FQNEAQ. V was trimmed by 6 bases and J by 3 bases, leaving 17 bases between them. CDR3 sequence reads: CASSLVGAAYTEAFF. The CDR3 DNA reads TGTGCCAGCAGTTTGGTGGGGGCGGCGTACACTGAAGCTTTCTTT.

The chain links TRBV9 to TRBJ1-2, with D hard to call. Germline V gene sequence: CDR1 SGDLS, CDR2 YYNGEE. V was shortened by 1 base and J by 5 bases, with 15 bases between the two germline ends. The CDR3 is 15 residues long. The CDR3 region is CASSVTVEGTYGYTF. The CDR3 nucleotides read TGTGCCAGCAGCGTAACCGTTGAGGGAACTTATGGCTACACCTTC.

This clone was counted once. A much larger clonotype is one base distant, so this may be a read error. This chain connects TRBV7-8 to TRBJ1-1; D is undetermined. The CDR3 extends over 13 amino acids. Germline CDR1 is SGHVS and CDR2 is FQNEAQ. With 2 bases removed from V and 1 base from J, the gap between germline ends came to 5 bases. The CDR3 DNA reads TGTGCCAGCAGCTTAAGAGAGAACACTGAAGCTTTCTTT. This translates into CASSLRENTEAFF.

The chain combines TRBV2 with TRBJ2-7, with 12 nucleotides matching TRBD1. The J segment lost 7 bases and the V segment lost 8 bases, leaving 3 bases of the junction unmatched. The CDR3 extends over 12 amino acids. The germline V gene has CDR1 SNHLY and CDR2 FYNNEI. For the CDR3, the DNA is TGTGCCAGCCGGGACAGGGGGCGAGAGCAGTACTTC. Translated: CASRDRGREQYF. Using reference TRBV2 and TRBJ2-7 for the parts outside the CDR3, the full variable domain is EPEVTQTPSHQVTQMGQEVILRCVPISNHLYFYWYRQILGQKVEFLVSFYNNEISEKSEIFDDQFSVERPDGSNFTLKIRSTKLEDSAMYFCASRDRGREQYFGPGTRLTVT.

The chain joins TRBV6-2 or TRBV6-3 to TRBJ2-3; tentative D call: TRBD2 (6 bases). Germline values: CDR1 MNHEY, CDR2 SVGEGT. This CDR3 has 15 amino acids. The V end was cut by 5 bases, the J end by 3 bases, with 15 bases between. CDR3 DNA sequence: TGTGCCAGCAGTGATTTTCGGGGGAGGACAGATACGCAGTATTTT. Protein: CASSDFRGRTDTQYF.

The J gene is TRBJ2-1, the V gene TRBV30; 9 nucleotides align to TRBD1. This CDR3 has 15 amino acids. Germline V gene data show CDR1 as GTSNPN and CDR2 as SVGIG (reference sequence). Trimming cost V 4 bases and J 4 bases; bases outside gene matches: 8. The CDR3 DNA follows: TGTGCCTGGAACTCGCTGGGACAGGGTTACAATGAGCAGTTCTTC. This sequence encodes CAWNSLGQGYNEQFF.

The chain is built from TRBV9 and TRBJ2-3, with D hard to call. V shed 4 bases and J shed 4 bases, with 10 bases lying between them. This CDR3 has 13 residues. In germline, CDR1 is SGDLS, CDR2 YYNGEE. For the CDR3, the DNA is TGTGCCAGCAGCTTCGAACGCGCAGATACGCAGTATTTT. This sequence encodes CASSFERADTQYF.

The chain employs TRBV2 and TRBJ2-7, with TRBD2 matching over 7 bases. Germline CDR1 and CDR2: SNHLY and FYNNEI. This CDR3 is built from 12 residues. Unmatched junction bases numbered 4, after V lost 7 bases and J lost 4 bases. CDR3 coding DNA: TGTGCCAGCACCCGGGGAGGGTACGAGCAGTACGTC. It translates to CASTRGGYEQYV.

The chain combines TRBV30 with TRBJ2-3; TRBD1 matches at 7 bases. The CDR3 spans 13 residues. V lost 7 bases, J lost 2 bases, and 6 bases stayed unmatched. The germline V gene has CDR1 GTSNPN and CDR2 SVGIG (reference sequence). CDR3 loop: CASTGEYTDTQYF. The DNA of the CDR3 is TGTGCCTCCACAGGGGAATACACAGATACGCAGTATTTT.